This entry lists 17 T cell receptor beta chains sequenced from one sample in a study of cytomegalovirus exposure and HLA in healthy donors. The table came from immunoSEQ multiplex PCR; TCRdb's copy has only in-frame clones and leaves some out. The sample includes approximately 120,000 clones, approximately 91% of them seen just once. What was sequenced was PBMCs. The receptor set was obtained from a woman aged 18-35 years in good health and CMV-seronegative.

J is TRBJ2-1 and V is TRBV7-9; 10 positions match TRBD2. J was trimmed by 1 base and V by 1 base; bases with no gene match: 10. This CDR3 is built from 19 residues. Germline loops: CDR1 SEHNR, CDR2 FQNEAQ (reference sequence). Here the CDR3 reads CASSLGISGRPPSYNEQFF. In DNA form, the CDR3 reads TGTGCCAGCAGCTTAGGGATTAGCGGGAGGCCACCGTCCTACAATGAGCAGTTCTTC.

The V and J genes are TRBV2 and TRBJ2-7; a weak D match, TRBD2 (6 bases). V was trimmed by 0 bases and J by 2 bases, leaving 14 bases between them. CDR3 length: 16 amino acids. Germline CDR1 and CDR2: SNHLY and FYNNEI. The CDR3 sequence: CASSEAGGGRAYEQYF. As DNA, the CDR3 is TGTGCCAGCAGTGAAGCCGGGGGTGGAAGGGCCTACGAGCAGTACTTC.

The V and J genes are TRBV5-4 and TRBJ1-2; TRBD1 agrees at 7 bases. J gave up 6 bases and V 1 base, and 9 bases lay outside the gene matches. Germline loops: CDR1 SGHNT, CDR2 YYREEE (reference sequence). The CDR3 loop spans 15 amino acids. CDR3 sequence: CASSLLVGTANGYTF. The CDR3, as DNA: TGTGCCAGCAGCTTGTTGGTCGGGACAGCAAATGGCTACACCTTC.

V is TRBV7-3 and J is TRBJ2-1; 14 bases are a match to TRBD2. Germline trimming cut 0 bases from V and 8 bases from J; bases unmatched to any gene: 3. The CDR3 runs 16 residues. Per the germline V gene, CDR1 is SGHTA and CDR2 is FQGTGA. DNA for the CDR3: TGTGCCAGCAGCTTAACTGGGACTAGCGGGAGTTATGAGCAGTTCTTC. Amino acid sequence: CASSLTGTSGSYEQFF.

The J gene is TRBJ1-2, the V gene TRBV28, with D perhaps TRBD1 (5 bases). V was cut by 7 bases and J by 4 bases, with 16 bases left in between. There are 14 residues in the CDR3. In germline, CDR1 is MDHEN, CDR2 SYDVKM. This chain's CDR3 is CASTAQAGGYGYTF. Written as DNA, the CDR3 is TGTGCCAGCACCGCCCAGGCGGGGGGCTATGGCTACACCTTC.

The chain joins TRBV15 to TRBJ2-7, with 14 nucleotides matching TRBD2. Germline V gives CDR1 LNHNV, CDR2 YYDKDF (reference sequence). Trimming removed 0 bases from V and 5 bases from J; junction bases left unmatched: 6. This CDR3 spans 17 amino acids. The DNA for the CDR3 is TGTGCCACCAGCAGAGATGTGACTAGCGGGAGGGGCAACGAGCAGTACTTC. This sequence encodes CATSRDVTSGRGNEQYF.

The table lists this clone with a few counts. V usage is TRBV30 and J usage is TRBJ1-1; the match to TRBD1 covers 9 bases. Germline lookup yields CDR1 GTSNPN and CDR2 SVGIG (reference sequence). The CDR3 contains 15 residues. Germline trimming cut 2 bases from V and 11 bases from J; bases unmatched to any gene: 15. DNA of the CDR3: TGTGCCTGGAGTTATCGAGGGTCGAACAGGGGGCAGGCTTTCTTT. It translates to CAWSYRGSNRGQAFF.

The genes are TRBV19 and TRBJ1-1; D gene uncertain. The V end lost 7 bases, the J end lost 5 bases, and 11 bases lay between the germline ends. Germline V CDR1 and CDR2: LNHDA, SQIVND (reference sequence). The CDR3 covers 12 residues. This CDR3 is CASTEGWTEAFF. In nucleotides, the CDR3 is TGTGCCAGTACCGAGGGTTGGACTGAAGCTTTCTTT.

The chain's CDR3 is CASSDGTGFQPQHF. The CDR3 coding sequence is TGTGCCAGCAGCGATGGGACAGGGTTTCAGCCCCAGCATTTT. The rearrangement links TRBV2 to TRBJ1-5, with 9 bases fitting TRBD1. V lost 6 bases and J lost 6; bases outside the gene matches: 6. The CDR3 loop spans 14 amino acids. Germline values: CDR1 SNHLY, CDR2 FYNNEI.

This chain joins TRBV4-2 and TRBJ2-1; no firm D call. Germline V gene data show CDR1 as LGHNA and CDR2 as YNFKEQ. This CDR3 region has 15 residues. Trimming removed 1 base from V and 6 bases from J, with 13 bases in between. In DNA form, the CDR3 reads TGTGCCAGCAGCCAAGTAGGCGGTCCCATCAATGAGCAGTTCTTC. It translates to CASSQVGGPINEQFF.

The table lists this clone with a count of one. This chain joins TRBV28 and TRBJ2-1; D is uncertain. Trimming shortened V by 7 bases and J by 9 bases, and 13 bases separated the two germline ends. CDR3 size: 12 residues. Germline V gene sequence: CDR1 MDHEN, CDR2 SYDVKM. The chain's CDR3 is CASNLRVGEQFF. The DNA of the CDR3 is TGTGCCAGCAACCTACGGGTGGGTGAGCAGTTCTTC.

V usage is TRBV5-4 and J usage is TRBJ1-1; 9 positions agree with TRBD1. V lost 3 bases, J lost 6 bases, and 9 bases stayed unmatched. The CDR3 sequence is 15 residues long. CDR1 is SGHNT, CDR2 YYREEE, per germline (reference sequence). In nucleotides, the CDR3 is TGTGCCAGCAGCTCCAAGACAGGGGGTAACTCTGAAGCTTTCTTT. Protein product: CASSSKTGGNSEAFF. The full variable domain, its missing parts supplied by reference TRBV5-4 and TRBJ1-1, is ETGVTQSPTHLIKTRGQQVTLRCSSQSGHNTVSWYQQALGQGPQFIFQYYREEENGRGNFPPRFSGLQFPNYSSELNVNALELDDSALYLCASSSKTGGNSEAFFGQGTRLTVV.

V gene TRBV6-1 combines with J gene TRBJ2-1; a possible D gene is TRBD2 (6 bases). The V gene's germline CDR1 is MNHNS and CDR2 SASEGT. Trimming left V 2 bases short and J 6 bases short, with 14 bases between. This CDR3 spans 15 amino acids. The CDR3 sequence: CASSEIGGPLNEQFF. The DNA of the CDR3 is TGTGCCAGCAGTGAAATTGGAGGGCCTCTCAATGAGCAGTTCTTC.

V gene TRBV2 combines with J gene TRBJ2-7, with 15 bases identical to TRBD2. The germline V gene encodes CDR1 SNHLY and CDR2 FYNNEI. CDR3 length: 13 residues. V trimming: 6 bases; J trimming: 7 bases; junction bases outside the gene matches: 1. The DNA for the CDR3 is TGTGCCAGCAGGGGACTAGCGGGAGGTGAGCAGTACTTC. Translation gives CASRGLAGGEQYF.

The CDR3 region is CASSMSDGTYEQYF. The CDR3, as DNA: TGTGCCAGTAGTATGTCGGACGGGACCTACGAGCAGTACTTC. The genes are TRBV19 and TRBJ2-7; perhaps TRBD2 as D (5 bases). The germline V and J ends were trimmed by 3 bases and 2 bases, with 11 bases remaining between them. The CDR3 covers 14 residues. From germline, CDR1 is LNHDA and CDR2 SQIVND (reference sequence). The variable domain in full, with the rest retrieved from reference TRBV19 and TRBJ2-7, is DGGITQSPKYLFRKEGQNVTLSCEQNLNHDAMYWYRQDPGQGLRLIYYSQIVNDFQKGDIAEGYSVSREKKESFPLTVTSAQKNPTAFYLCASSMSDGTYEQYFGPGTRLTVT.

Here the CDR3 DNA reads TGTGCCAGCAGCGTGGGACTAGCGGGGAAGTTAGATACGCAGTATTTT. The encoded protein is CASSVGLAGKLDTQYF. The chain employs TRBV9 and TRBJ2-3, with TRBD2 matching over 13 bases. CDR3 length: 16 residues. Germline-derived CDR1 and CDR2 are SGDLS and YYNGEE. With 2 bases clipped from V and 5 bases from J, the junction kept 5 bases outside the gene matches.

The rearrangement uses TRBV23-1 and TRBJ2-7; tentatively, D is TRBD1 (5 bases). TRBV23-1 is sorted into the ORF group, with uncertain function. The CDR3 extends over 12 amino acids. V shed 9 bases and J shed 2 bases, with 11 bases lying between them. CDR3 in DNA: TGCGCCAGGAAGGGGTGTCCCTACGAGCAGTACTTC. The encoded protein is CARKGCPYEQYF.